This is a list of T cell receptor beta chains from one sample in a study of control samples from healthy donors and cancer patients. TCRdb keeps only in-frame clones here, not all; method: immunoSEQ multiplex PCR. The sample carries around 90,000 clones, roughly 80% recorded once. Sequencing used blood. The receptors here all came from a man aged 30 to 39 in good health. Each CDR3 is given with its conserved first and last residue. A D gene is named only where the DNA matches it firmly. A clone size is listed for some rows: how often the clone was seen (once, few, many), or a class if it is expanded.

D gene: NA
CDR3 length: 11
clone size: NA
V gene: TRBV29-1
J gene: TRBJ1-1
CDR3 DNA: TGCAGCGTTGCACAGACCATTGAAGCTTTCTTT
CDR3 protein: CSVAQTIEAFF

D gene: TRBD1
CDR3 length: 16
clone size: NA
V gene: TRBV7-8
J gene: TRBJ2-2
CDR3 DNA: TGTGCCAGCAGCTTAGAGAAAGGGGGCATGGTCGGGGAGCTGTTTTTT
CDR3 protein: CASSLEKGGMVGELFF

D gene: TRBD1
CDR3 length: 15
clone size: NA
V gene: TRBV10-1
J gene: TRBJ1-6
CDR3 DNA: TGCGCCAGCAGTGAGTCTGCAGGGGGTCCGTCACCCCTCCACTTT
CDR3 protein: CASSESAGGPSPLHF

D gene: TRBD1
CDR3 length: 14
clone size: once
V gene: TRBV12-5
J gene: TRBJ1-1
CDR3 DNA: TGTGCTAGTGGACGGACAGGGGGGAGCACTGAAGCTTTCTTT
CDR3 protein: CASGRTGGSTEAFF

D gene: TRBD2
CDR3 length: 17
clone size: NA
V gene: TRBV28
J gene: TRBJ2-2
CDR3 DNA: TGTGCCAGCGAACCGGCCGGAGCGGGGGTCCCCACCGGGGAGCTGTTTTTT
CDR3 protein: CASEPAGAGVPTGELFF

D gene: NA
CDR3 length: 15
clone size: NA
V gene: TRBV13
J gene: TRBJ1-1
CDR3 DNA: TGTGCCAGCAGCTTAGGGGATCCAGGGAGCACTGAAGCTTTCTTT
CDR3 protein: CASSLGDPGSTEAFF

D gene: TRBD2
CDR3 length: 18
clone size: NA
V gene: TRBV7-2
J gene: TRBJ2-7
CDR3 DNA: TGTGCCAGCAGCTTAGCCGGGACTAGCGGGTTCAGAGCCTACGAGCAGTACTTC
CDR3 protein: CASSLAGTSGFRAYEQYF

D gene: NA
CDR3 length: 14
clone size: once
V gene: TRBV21-1
J gene: TRBJ1-5
CDR3 DNA: TGTGCCAGCAGCAAAGCAATAGGCAATCAGCCCCAGCATTTT
CDR3 protein: CASSKAIGNQPQHF

D gene: NA
CDR3 length: 11
clone size: NA
V gene: TRBV6-5
J gene: TRBJ1-2
CDR3 DNA: TGCGCAACAGGGTCAGGCTATGGCTACACCTTC
CDR3 protein: CATGSGYGYTF

D gene: NA
CDR3 length: 15
clone size: NA
V gene: TRBV18
J gene: TRBJ2-1
CDR3 DNA: TGTGCCAGCTCACAGGAACTGTACCTTGCCAATGAGCAGTTCTTC
CDR3 protein: CASSQELYLANEQFF

D gene: NA
CDR3 length: 12
clone size: NA
V gene: TRBV5-1
J gene: TRBJ2-5
CDR3 DNA: TGCGCCAGCAGGGGGGGCCAAGAGACCCAGTACTTC
CDR3 protein: CASRGGQETQYF

D gene: NA
CDR3 length: 15
clone size: NA
V gene: TRBV6-5
J gene: TRBJ1-1
CDR3 DNA: TGTGCCAGCACCGTGTATAGCAGGGCTGGTACTGAAGCTTTCTTT
CDR3 protein: CASTVYSRAGTEAFF

D gene: TRBD1
CDR3 length: 15
clone size: NA
V gene: TRBV5-1
J gene: TRBJ1-2
CDR3 DNA: TGCGCCAGCAGCGGTGAGGACAGGGTCATCGAGGGCTACACCTTC
CDR3 protein: CASSGEDRVIEGYTF

D gene: TRBD1
CDR3 length: 14
clone size: NA
V gene: TRBV5-1
J gene: TRBJ1-1
CDR3 DNA: TGCGCCAGCAGCTTGGGACAGGGGACTTCGGAAGCTTTCTTT
CDR3 protein: CASSLGQGTSEAFF

D gene: NA
CDR3 length: 11
clone size: NA
V gene: TRBV7-9
J gene: TRBJ1-2
CDR3 DNA: TGTGCCAGCACAGGGGAATATGGCTACACCTTC
CDR3 protein: CASTGEYGYTF

D gene: NA
CDR3 length: 12
clone size: few
V gene: TRBV30
J gene: TRBJ1-2
CDR3 DNA: TGTGCCTGGAGTGTATCCGGGAGCGGCTACACCTTC
CDR3 protein: CAWSVSGSGYTF

D gene: TRBD1
CDR3 length: 13
clone size: NA
V gene: TRBV5-4
J gene: TRBJ1-2
CDR3 DNA: TGTGCCAGCAGCCGTGGACAGGTGGAGGGCTACACCTTC
CDR3 protein: CASSRGQVEGYTF

D gene: NA
CDR3 length: 15
clone size: NA
V gene: TRBV4-1
J gene: TRBJ1-2
CDR3 DNA: TGCGCCAGCAGCCAAGACGACCGAGGGTCGGATGGCTACACCTTC
CDR3 protein: CASSQDDRGSDGYTF

D gene: NA
CDR3 length: 16
clone size: NA
V gene: TRBV7-9
J gene: TRBJ2-3
CDR3 DNA: TGTGCCAGCAGCCTCGGGACGGCCCTTAGGAGGGGAACGCAGTATTTT
CDR3 protein: CASSLGTALRRGTQYF

D gene: TRBD1
CDR3 length: 16
clone size: NA
V gene: TRBV5-1
J gene: TRBJ2-1
CDR3 DNA: TGCGCCAGCAGCTCCACGGATTGGACAGGGTTACATGAGCAGTTCTTC
CDR3 protein: CASSSTDWTGLHEQFF

D gene: NA
CDR3 length: 14
clone size: NA
V gene: TRBV2
J gene: TRBJ2-5
CDR3 DNA: TGTGCCAGCAGATCATCGACAGGATTCGAGACCCAGTACTTC
CDR3 protein: CASRSSTGFETQYF

D gene: NA
CDR3 length: 16
clone size: NA
V gene: TRBV3-1/TRBV3-2
J gene: TRBJ1-1
CDR3 DNA: TGTGCCAGCAGCCAATCACCCGGGGGATTGAACACTGAAGCTTTCTTT
CDR3 protein: CASSQSPGGLNTEAFF

D gene: NA
CDR3 length: 14
clone size: NA
V gene: TRBV7-8
J gene: TRBJ1-1
CDR3 DNA: TGTGCCAGCAGTCTAAGGACAGAGAACACTGAAGCTTTCTTT
CDR3 protein: CASSLRTENTEAFF

D gene: NA
CDR3 length: 13
clone size: NA
V gene: TRBV19
J gene: TRBJ2-1
CDR3 DNA: TGTGCCAGTAGTATTAGTTCCGGCAATGAGCAGTTCTTC
CDR3 protein: CASSISSGNEQFF

D gene: NA
CDR3 length: 15
clone size: NA
V gene: TRBV19
J gene: TRBJ1-1
CDR3 DNA: TGTGCCAGTAGTATAGACCTCCGGGGAGGCACTGAAGCTTTCTTT
CDR3 protein: CASSIDLRGGTEAFF

D gene: NA
CDR3 length: 13
clone size: NA
V gene: TRBV28
J gene: TRBJ2-4
CDR3 DNA: TGTGCCAGCAGTTCAGGGAATAGGAACATTCAGTACTTC
CDR3 protein: CASSSGNRNIQYF

D gene: NA
CDR3 length: 15
clone size: NA
V gene: TRBV11-1
J gene: TRBJ1-1
CDR3 DNA: TGTGCCAGCAGCAACCGGGGGGTGGATAGTGATGAAGCTTTCTTT
CDR3 protein: CASSNRGVDSDEAFF

D gene: TRBD1
CDR3 length: 12
clone size: NA
V gene: TRBV12-5
J gene: TRBJ1-1
CDR3 DNA: TGTGCTAGTGGTACCAGACAGGGAAAAGCTTTCTTT
CDR3 protein: CASGTRQGKAFF

D gene: TRBD1
CDR3 length: 15
clone size: NA
V gene: TRBV28
J gene: TRBJ1-6
CDR3 DNA: TGTGCCAGCAGCCGACAGGGGGCGAGTAATTCACCCCTCCACTTT
CDR3 protein: CASSRQGASNSPLHF

D gene: NA
CDR3 length: 13
clone size: NA
V gene: TRBV29-1
J gene: TRBJ1-1
CDR3 DNA: TGCAGCGTTGGTGGACAGCTGAACACTGAAGCTTTCTTT
CDR3 protein: CSVGGQLNTEAFF

D gene: TRBD1
CDR3 length: 13
clone size: NA
V gene: TRBV7-2
J gene: TRBJ1-5
CDR3 DNA: TGTGCCAGCAGCCGGGACAGGGAACAGCCCCAGCATTTT
CDR3 protein: CASSRDREQPQHF

D gene: TRBD1
CDR3 length: 12
clone size: NA
V gene: TRBV30
J gene: TRBJ1-2
CDR3 DNA: TGTGCCGGCGACAGGGGATACTATGGCTACACCTTC
CDR3 protein: CAGDRGYYGYTF

D gene: NA
CDR3 length: 15
clone size: NA
V gene: TRBV5-1
J gene: TRBJ2-3
CDR3 DNA: TGCGCCAGCAGCCGCGTTACTAGACTCACAGATACGCAGTATTTT
CDR3 protein: CASSRVTRLTDTQYF

D gene: NA
CDR3 length: 13
clone size: few
V gene: TRBV7-9
J gene: TRBJ1-5
CDR3 DNA: TGTGCCAGCAGCTTAAAGGGGGGACAGCCCCAGCATTTT
CDR3 protein: CASSLKGGQPQHF

D gene: NA
CDR3 length: 13
clone size: NA
V gene: TRBV10-1
J gene: TRBJ2-1
CDR3 DNA: TGCGCCAGCAGTGTATCAAAATACAATGAGCAGTTCTTC
CDR3 protein: CASSVSKYNEQFF